By its share, the clone carrying this T cell receptor (beta chain) is medium-sized. The antigen remains undetermined. TCR beta rearrangements were amplified from peripheral blood genomic DNA. A mixed TRB-A/B primer pool amplified rearranged TRB by multiplex touch-down PCR. TCRdb re-derived calls from the multiplex PCR reads in MiXCR, one entry per CDR3 protein. This sample yields more than 2,000 distinct CDR3 sequences, of which roughly 25% are seen a single time; 18% belongs to the top ten. The data were obtained in a study of T cell repertoires in aging, cancer and after chemotherapy. Across the study: Donors were grouped into six age bands spanning 30 or younger through 70 or older. Glioblastoma patients receiving temozolomide-based therapy gave paired samples before and after chemotherapy. General study points: Age-matched healthy donors had significantly more diverse, less clonal blood TCR repertoires than untreated cancer patients.

Germline lookup yields CDR1 KGHDR and CDR2 SFDVKD. The CDR3 runs to 17 residues. V was clipped by 1 base and J by 0 bases, with 11 bases between them. The TCR was taken from a human donor with a solid tumor. This sequence joins TRBV24-1 and TRBJ2-2, with D tentatively TRBD2 (6 bases). Sequenced: blood. CDR3 loop: CATSDLVAETNTGELFF. The CDR3, as DNA: TGTGCCACCAGTGATTTAGTAGCGGAAACGAACACCGGGGAGCTGTTTTTT.